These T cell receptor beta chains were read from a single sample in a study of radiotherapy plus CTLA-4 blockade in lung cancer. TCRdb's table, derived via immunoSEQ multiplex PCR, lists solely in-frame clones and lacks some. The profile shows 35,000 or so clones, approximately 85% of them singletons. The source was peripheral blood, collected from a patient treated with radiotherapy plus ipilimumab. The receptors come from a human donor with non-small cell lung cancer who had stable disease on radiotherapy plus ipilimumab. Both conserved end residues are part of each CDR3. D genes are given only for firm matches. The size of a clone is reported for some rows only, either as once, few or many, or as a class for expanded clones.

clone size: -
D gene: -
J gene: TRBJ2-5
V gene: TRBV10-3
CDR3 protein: CAISRSEVETQYF
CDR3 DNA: TGTGCCATCAGTCGTAGCGAAGTGGAGACCCAGTACTTC

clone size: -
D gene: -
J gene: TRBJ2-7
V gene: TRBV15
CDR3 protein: CATSRGGYEQYF
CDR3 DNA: TGTGCCACCAGCAGAGGGGGCTACGAGCAGTACTTC

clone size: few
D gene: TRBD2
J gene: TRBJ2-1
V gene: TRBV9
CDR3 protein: CASSVDVAGASYNEQFF
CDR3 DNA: TGTGCCAGCAGCGTAGACGTAGCGGGGGCCTCCTACAATGAGCAGTTCTTC

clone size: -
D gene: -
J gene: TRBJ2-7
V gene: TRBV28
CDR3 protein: CASTRGEPLEQYF
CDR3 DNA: TGTGCCAGCACCCGGGGAGAACCGCTCGAGCAGTACTTC

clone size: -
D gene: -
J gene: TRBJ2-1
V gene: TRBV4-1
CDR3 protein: CASSYRSGREAGDEQFF
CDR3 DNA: TGCGCCAGCAGCTACAGGTCAGGGCGGGAAGCTGGCGATGAGCAGTTCTTC

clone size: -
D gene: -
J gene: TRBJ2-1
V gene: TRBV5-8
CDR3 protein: CASRKGPANNEQFF
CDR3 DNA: TGTGCCAGCAGGAAGGGGCCCGCCAACAATGAGCAGTTCTTC

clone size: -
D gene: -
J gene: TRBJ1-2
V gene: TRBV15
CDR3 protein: CATSRDTHRINYGYTF
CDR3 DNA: TGTGCCACCAGCAGAGATACGCACAGGATTAACTATGGCTACACCTTC

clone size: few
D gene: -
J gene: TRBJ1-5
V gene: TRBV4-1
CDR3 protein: CASSQGAFEPQHF
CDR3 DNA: TGCGCCAGCAGCCAAGGGGCTTTTGAGCCCCAGCATTTT

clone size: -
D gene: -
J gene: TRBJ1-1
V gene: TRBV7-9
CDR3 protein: CASSLTREGTEAFF
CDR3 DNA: TGTGCCAGCAGCCTAACCAGGGAAGGCACTGAAGCTTTCTTT

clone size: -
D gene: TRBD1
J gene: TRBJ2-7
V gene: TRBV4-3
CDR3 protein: CASSQDRGPTYEQYF
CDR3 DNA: TGCGCCAGCAGCCAAGATAGGGGGCCGACCTACGAGCAGTACTTC

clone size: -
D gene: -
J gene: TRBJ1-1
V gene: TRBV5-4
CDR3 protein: CASSHLRQNTEAFF
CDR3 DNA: TGTGCCAGCAGTCATCTCCGACAGAACACTGAAGCTTTCTTT

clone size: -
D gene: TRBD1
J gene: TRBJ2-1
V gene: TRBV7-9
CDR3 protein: CASSSRGQGFYNEQFF
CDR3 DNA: TGTGCCAGCAGCTCGAGGGGACAGGGATTTTACAATGAGCAGTTCTTC

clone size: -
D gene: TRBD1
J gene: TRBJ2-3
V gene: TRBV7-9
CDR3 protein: CASTKRQGDITDTQYF
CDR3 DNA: TGTGCCAGCACTAAACGACAGGGGGATATCACAGATACGCAGTATTTT

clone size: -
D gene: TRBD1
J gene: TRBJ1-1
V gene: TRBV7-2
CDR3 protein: CASSQGAPISEAFF
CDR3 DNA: TGTGCCAGCAGCCAGGGGGCGCCGATCTCTGAAGCTTTCTTT

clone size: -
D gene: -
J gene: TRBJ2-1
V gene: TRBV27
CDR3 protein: CASSLSGSSYNEQFF
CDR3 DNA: TGTGCCAGCAGTTTAAGCGGTAGCTCCTACAATGAGCAGTTCTTC

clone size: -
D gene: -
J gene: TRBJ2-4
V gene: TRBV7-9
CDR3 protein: CASSLTTGQGRLAKNIQYF
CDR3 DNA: TGTGCCAGCAGCTTAACTACCGGTCAGGGGAGATTAGCCAAAAACATTCAGTACTTC

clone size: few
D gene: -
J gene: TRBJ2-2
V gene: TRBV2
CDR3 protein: CASSDHRHTGELFF
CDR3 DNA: TGTGCCAGCAGTGACCACAGGCACACCGGGGAGCTGTTTTTT

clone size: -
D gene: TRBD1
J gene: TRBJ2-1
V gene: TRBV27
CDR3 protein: CASSLSGTGGNNEQFF
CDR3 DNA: TGTGCCAGCAGTCTCTCCGGGACAGGAGGGAACAATGAGCAGTTCTTC

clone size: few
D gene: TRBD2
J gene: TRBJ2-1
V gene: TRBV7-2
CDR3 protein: CASSLTGLANNEQFF
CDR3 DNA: TGTGCCAGCAGCTTAACTGGACTAGCCAACAATGAGCAGTTCTTC

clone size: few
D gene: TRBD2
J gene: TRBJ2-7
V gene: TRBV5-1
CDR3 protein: CASSPGLAGAEQYF
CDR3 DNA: TGCGCCAGCAGCCCGGGACTAGCGGGAGCCGAGCAGTACTTC

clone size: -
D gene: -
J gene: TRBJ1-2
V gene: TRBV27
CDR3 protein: CASSLSSRFLEYGYTF
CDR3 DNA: TGTGCCAGCAGTTTATCTTCTCGGTTTCTCGAGTATGGCTACACCTTC

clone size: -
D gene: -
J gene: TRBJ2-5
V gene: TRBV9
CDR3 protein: CASSPQLEFIAETQYF
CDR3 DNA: TGTGCCAGCAGCCCCCAACTAGAATTTATAGCGGAGACCCAGTACTTC

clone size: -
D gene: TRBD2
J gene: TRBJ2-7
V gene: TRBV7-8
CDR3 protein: CTSSYQPSGRVHEQYF
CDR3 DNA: TGTACCAGCAGTTACCAACCTAGCGGGAGGGTCCACGAGCAGTACTTC

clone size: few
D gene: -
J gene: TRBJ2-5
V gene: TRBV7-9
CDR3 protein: CASSLARPGAETQYF
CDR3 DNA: TGTGCCAGCAGCTTAGCGAGGCCAGGGGCAGAGACCCAGTACTTC

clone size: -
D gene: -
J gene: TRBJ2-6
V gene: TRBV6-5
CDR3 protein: CASSFSSGANVLTF
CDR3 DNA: TGTGCCAGCAGCTTTAGCTCTGGGGCCAACGTCCTGACTTTC

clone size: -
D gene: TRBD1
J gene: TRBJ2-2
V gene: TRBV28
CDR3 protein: CASSLTGGNTGELFF
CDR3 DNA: TGTGCCAGCAGTTTAACAGGGGGGAACACCGGGGAGCTGTTTTTT

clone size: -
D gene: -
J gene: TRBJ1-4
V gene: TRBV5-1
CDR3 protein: CASSLGSNNEKLFF
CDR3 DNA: TGCGCCAGCAGCTTGGGTAGTAATAATGAAAAACTGTTTTTT

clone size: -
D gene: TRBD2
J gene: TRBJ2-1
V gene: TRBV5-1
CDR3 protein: CASSLDGASGIDEQFF
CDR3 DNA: TGCGCCAGCAGCTTGGATGGGGCTAGCGGGATCGATGAGCAGTTCTTC

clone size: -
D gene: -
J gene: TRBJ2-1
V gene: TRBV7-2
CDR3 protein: CASTTSVAGLNEQFF
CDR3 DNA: TGTGCCAGCACCACCAGCGTTGCGGGATTGAATGAGCAGTTCTTC

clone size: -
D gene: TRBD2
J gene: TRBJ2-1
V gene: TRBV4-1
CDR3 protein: CASSQEGGRPNYNEQFF
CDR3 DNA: TGCGCCAGCAGCCAAGAGGGGGGGAGGCCCAACTACAATGAGCAGTTCTTC

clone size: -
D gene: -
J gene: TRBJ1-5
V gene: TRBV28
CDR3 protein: CASSFSGEAQPQHF
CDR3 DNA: TGTGCCAGCAGTTTTTCAGGGGAAGCTCAGCCCCAGCATTTT

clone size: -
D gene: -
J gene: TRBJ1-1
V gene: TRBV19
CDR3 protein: CASSIAPEAGLAFF
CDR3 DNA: TGTGCCAGTAGTATAGCTCCGGAGGCGGGGTTAGCTTTCTTT

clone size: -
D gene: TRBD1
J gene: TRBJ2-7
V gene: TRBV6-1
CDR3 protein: CASSEAGTGPYEQYF
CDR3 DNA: TGTGCCAGCAGTGAAGCAGGGACAGGCCCCTACGAGCAGTACTTC

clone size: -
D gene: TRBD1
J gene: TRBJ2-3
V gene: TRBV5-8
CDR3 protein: CASSPGQHTSTDTQYF
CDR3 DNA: TGTGCCAGCAGCCCGGGACAGCACACTAGCACAGATACGCAGTATTTT

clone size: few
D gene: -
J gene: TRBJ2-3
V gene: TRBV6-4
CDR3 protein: CASSDSQGTDTQYF
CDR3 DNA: TGTGCCAGCAGTGACTCACAGGGCACAGATACGCAGTATTTT

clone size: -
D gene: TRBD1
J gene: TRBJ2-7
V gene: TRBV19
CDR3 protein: CASSKTGGSSYEQYF
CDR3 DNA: TGTGCCAGTAGTAAAACAGGGGGTTCATCCTACGAGCAGTACTTC

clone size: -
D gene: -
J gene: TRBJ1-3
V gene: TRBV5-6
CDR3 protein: CASSPARSFWGDTIYF
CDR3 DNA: TGTGCCAGCAGCCCCGCTCGGAGTTTCTGGGGAGACACCATATATTTT

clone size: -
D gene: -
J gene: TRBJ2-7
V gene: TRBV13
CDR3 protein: CASSFFRELTEQYF
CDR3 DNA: TGTGCCAGCAGCTTCTTCCGGGAGCTGACCGAGCAGTACTTC

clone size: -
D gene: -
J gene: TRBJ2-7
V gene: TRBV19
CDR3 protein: CASSSAVGGAGSYEQYF
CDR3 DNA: TGTGCCAGTAGTTCCGCTGTTGGGGGGGCGGGCTCCTACGAGCAGTACTTC

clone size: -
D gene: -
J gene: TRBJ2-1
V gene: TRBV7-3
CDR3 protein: CASSLQGAPYNEQFF
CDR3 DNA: TGTGCCAGCAGCTTACAAGGGGCTCCCTACAATGAGCAGTTCTTC

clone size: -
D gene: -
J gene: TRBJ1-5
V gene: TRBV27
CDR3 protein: CASSLGGADQPQHF
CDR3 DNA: TGTGCCAGCAGTTTAGGGGGGGCCGATCAGCCCCAGCATTTT

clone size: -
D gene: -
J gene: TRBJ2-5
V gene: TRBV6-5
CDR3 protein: CATARAETQYF
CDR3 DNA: TGTGCCACGGCGAGGGCGGAGACCCAGTACTTC

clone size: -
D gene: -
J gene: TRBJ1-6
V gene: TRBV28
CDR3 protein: CASNRRTHNSPLHF
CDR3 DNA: TGTGCCAGCAACCGGCGGACACATAATTCACCCCTCCACTTT

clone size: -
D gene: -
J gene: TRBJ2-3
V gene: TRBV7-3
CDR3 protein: CASSTGDGDTQYF
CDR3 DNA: TGTGCCAGCAGCACGGGAGATGGGGATACGCAGTATTTT

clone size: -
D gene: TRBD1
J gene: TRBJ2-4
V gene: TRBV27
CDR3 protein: CASSSIGTGTLLAKNIQYF
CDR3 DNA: TGTGCCAGCAGTTCCATCGGGACAGGGACGCTACTAGCCAAAAACATTCAGTACTTC

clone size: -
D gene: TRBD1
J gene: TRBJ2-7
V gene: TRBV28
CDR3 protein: CASRGQGKDEQYF
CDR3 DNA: TGTGCCAGCAGAGGACAGGGAAAGGACGAGCAGTACTTC

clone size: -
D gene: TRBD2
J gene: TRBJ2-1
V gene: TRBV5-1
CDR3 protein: CASSLRTSGDNEQFF
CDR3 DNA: TGCGCCAGCAGCTTGAGGACTAGCGGCGACAATGAGCAGTTCTTC

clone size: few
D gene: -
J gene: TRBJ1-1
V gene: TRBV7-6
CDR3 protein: CASSRTVNTEAFF
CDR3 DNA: TGTGCCAGCAGTCGGACAGTGAACACTGAAGCTTTCTTT

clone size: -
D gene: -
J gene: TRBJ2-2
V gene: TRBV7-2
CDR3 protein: CASSLGQTGELFF
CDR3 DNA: TGTGCCAGCAGCTTAGGACAGACCGGGGAGCTGTTTTTT

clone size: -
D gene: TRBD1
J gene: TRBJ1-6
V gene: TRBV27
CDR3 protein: CASSLGQGNSPLHF
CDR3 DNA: TGTGCCAGCAGCTTAGGACAGGGGAATTCACCCCTCCACTTT

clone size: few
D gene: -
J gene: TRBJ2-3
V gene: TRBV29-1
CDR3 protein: CSVQASLTDTQYF
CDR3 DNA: TGCAGCGTCCAGGCGTCGCTCACAGATACGCAGTATTTT

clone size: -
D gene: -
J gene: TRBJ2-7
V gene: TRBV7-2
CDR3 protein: CASSRDLGPYEQYF
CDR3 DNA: TGTGCCAGCAGCCGAGACCTGGGGCCCTACGAGCAGTACTTC

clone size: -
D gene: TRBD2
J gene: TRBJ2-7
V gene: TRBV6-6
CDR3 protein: CASSDYREGQNEQYF
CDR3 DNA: TGTGCCAGCAGTGATTATAGGGAGGGCCAAAACGAGCAGTACTTC